The TCR delta chain described here comes from a study of γδ T cells in repeated Plasmodium falciparum infection. Broader study findings: In Vdelta2-negative, largely Vdelta1+, gammadelta repertoires, repeated controlled infections appeared to drive clonal selection waves.

TCRdb used CATT to re-call clones from the multiplex PCR reads. The data show tens of thousands of delta-chain clones, roughly 1.8% seen once. Vgamma9/Vdelta2+ and Vdelta2-negative gammadelta T cells were flow-sorted from PBMC for bulk sequencing. This clone was seen a handful of times. Its antigen remains unidentified. This likely came from a read error, as a far larger clone is one base away. Other DNA sequences of this sample code for an identical CDR3. V gave up 0 bases and J gave up 5 bases, with 34 bases separating them. Germline CDR1 TSWWSYY, CDR2 QGS. The CDR3 is 22 residues long. The rearrangement uses TRDV1 and TRDJ1; no definite D call. TCRdb lists no J gene, so it was determined here by aligning the DNA to germline. The receptor was derived from a pool of human donors (malaria-infected and uninfected, not separated). Material: gamma-delta T cells from blood. In DNA, the CDR3 is TGTGCTCTTGGGGAACTCTACCGGGCGGCGTTGTTCTCCTTAACCCTTAAGGATAAACTCATCTTT. This gives the protein CALGELYRAALFSLTLKDKLIF.